The entry that follows covers one T cell receptor (beta chain) sequence. This record comes from a study of control samples from healthy donors and cancer patients. Germline-derived CDR1 and CDR2 are PRHDT and FYEKMQ (reference sequence). With 6 bases removed from V and 8 bases from J, the gap between germline ends came to 11 bases. This CDR3 comprises 12 residues. The assay was immunoSEQ multiplex PCR, and TCRdb's table has in-frame clones only and misses some. The sample holds 130,000 to 150,000 clones, 90% to 95% seen once. This receptor was taken from a man aged 18 to 30 in good health. This chain joins TRBV13 and TRBJ2-1, with D possibly being TRBD2 (6 bases). Sequencing was done on a sample of blood. CDR3 coding DNA: TGTGCCAGCAGTGACCCGGGAGATGAGCAGTTCTTC. Protein sequence: CASSDPGDEQFF.